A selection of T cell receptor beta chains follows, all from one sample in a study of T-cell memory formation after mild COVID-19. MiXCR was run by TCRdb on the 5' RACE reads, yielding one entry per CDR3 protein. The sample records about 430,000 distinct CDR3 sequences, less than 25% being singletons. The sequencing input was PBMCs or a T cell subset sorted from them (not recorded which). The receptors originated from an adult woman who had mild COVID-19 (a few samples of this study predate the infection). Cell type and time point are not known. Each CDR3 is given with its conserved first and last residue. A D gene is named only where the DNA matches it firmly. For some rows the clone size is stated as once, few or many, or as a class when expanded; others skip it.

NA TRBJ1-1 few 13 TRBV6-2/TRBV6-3 CASILLPGGEAFF TGTGCCAGCATCCTCCTCCCGGGGGGAGAAGCTTTCTTT
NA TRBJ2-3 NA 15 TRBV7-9 CASRSGRINRGTQYF TGTGCCAGCAGGTCCGGTAGGATAAACCGGGGTACGCAGTATTTT
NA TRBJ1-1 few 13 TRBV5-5 CASSGSMWTEAFF TGTGCCAGCAGTGGCTCTATGTGGACTGAAGCTTTCTTT
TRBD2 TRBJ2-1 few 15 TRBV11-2 CASHGGVRSYNEQFF TGTGCCAGCCACGGGGGGGTACGCTCCTACAATGAGCAGTTCTTC
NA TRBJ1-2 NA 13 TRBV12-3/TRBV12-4 CASSLTGFNGYTF TGTGCCAGCAGTCTTACAGGGTTCAATGGCTACACCTTC
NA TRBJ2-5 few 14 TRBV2 CASVWWSGQETQYF TGTGCCAGCGTTTGGTGGAGTGGGCAAGAGACCCAGTACTTC
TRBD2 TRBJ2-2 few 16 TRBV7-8 CASSLVLAGVTGELFF TGTGCCAGCAGCTTAGTGTTAGCGGGGGTCACCGGGGAGCTGTTTTTT
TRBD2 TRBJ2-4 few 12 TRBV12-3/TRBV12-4 CASSFAGEIQYF TGTGCCAGCAGTTTTGCGGGGGAGATTCAGTACTTC
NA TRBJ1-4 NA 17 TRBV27 CASSLLPDSTTNEKLFF TGTGCCAGCAGTTTACTACCGGACAGTACAACTAATGAAAAACTGTTTTTT
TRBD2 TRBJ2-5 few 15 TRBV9 CASSVSSGGQETQYF TGTGCCAGCAGCGTCAGTAGCGGGGGTCAAGAGACCCAGTACTTC
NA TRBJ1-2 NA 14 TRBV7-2 CASSEGGLIYGYTF TGTGCCAGCAGCGAGGGGGGGCTCATCTATGGCTACACCTTC
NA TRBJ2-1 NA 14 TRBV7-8 CASSQTAQGHEQFF TGTGCCAGCAGCCAGACTGCACAGGGACATGAGCAGTTCTTC
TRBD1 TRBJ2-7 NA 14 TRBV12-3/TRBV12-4 CASRGGTGGHEQYF TGTGCCAGCAGGGGTGGGACAGGGGGGCACGAGCAGTACTTC
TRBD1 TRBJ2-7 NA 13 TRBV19 CASSATGGLEQYF TGTGCCAGTAGTGCGACAGGGGGCCTCGAGCAGTACTTC
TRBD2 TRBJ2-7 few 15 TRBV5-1 CASSFQAGVPYEQYF TGCGCCAGCAGCTTTCAAGCGGGGGTCCCCTACGAGCAGTACTTC
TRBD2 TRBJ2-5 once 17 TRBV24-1 CATSVGTSGRPGETQYF TGTGCCACCAGTGTTGGGACTAGCGGGAGGCCAGGAGAGACCCAGTACTTC
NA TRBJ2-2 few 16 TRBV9 CASTSPLRANTGELFF TGTGCCAGCACGTCTCCTTTGCGTGCGAACACCGGGGAGCTGTTTTTT
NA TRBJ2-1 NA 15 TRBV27 CASSLEALRYNEQFF TGTGCCAGCAGTTTAGAAGCGCTCCGTTACAATGAGCAGTTCTTC